Shown below are 31 T cell receptor beta chains from a single sample sequenced in a study of T cell responses to AZD1222 COVID-19 vaccine. Here immunoSEQ multiplex PCR was the method, and the copy in TCRdb shows in-frame clones only, minus some. This table has under 140,000 clones, about 85% appearing once. The input for sequencing was peripheral blood, taken on day 0 of AZD1222 vaccination. These receptors were obtained from an adult in good health.

The chain employs TRBV7-9 and TRBJ1-2; D may be TRBD1 (6 bases). This CDR3 has 12 residues. Germline V CDR1 and CDR2: SEHNR, FQNEAQ (reference sequence). Trimming removed 5 bases from V and 8 bases from J, with 12 bases in between. The CDR3 nucleotides read TGTGCCAGCAGCCCGGGGGCAAGCGGCTACACCTTC. This translates into CASSPGASGYTF.

The chain links TRBV7-2 to TRBJ1-6; D not certain. The germline CDR1 and CDR2 sequences are SGHTA and FQGNSA. CDR3 length: 16 amino acids. The V and J ends lost 1 base and 6 bases respectively, with 13 bases between them. In DNA, the CDR3 is TGTGCCAGCAGCTTAGAACCCCTTCATGCTAATTCACCCCTCCACTTT. Its translation is CASSLEPLHANSPLHF.

The V call is TRBV7-9, the J call TRBJ1-5; tentatively, D is TRBD1 (5 bases). The germline V and J ends were trimmed by 5 bases and 2 bases, with 7 bases remaining between them. The CDR3 runs to 13 residues. The V gene's germline CDR1 is SEHNR and CDR2 FQNEAQ (reference sequence). This CDR3 reads CASSATGNQPQHF. CDR3 sequence (DNA): TGTGCCAGCAGCGCGACAGGCAATCAGCCCCAGCATTTT. Drawing the rest from reference TRBV7-9 and TRBJ1-5, the complete variable domain is DTGVSQNPRHKITKRGQNVTFRCDPISEHNRLYWYRQTLGQGPEFLTYFQNEAQLEKSRLLSDRFSAERPKGSFSTLEIQRTEQGDSAMYLCASSATGNQPQHFGDGTRLSIL.

The V gene is TRBV6-5, the J gene TRBJ2-2; 11 positions agree with TRBD1. Unmatched junction bases numbered 0, after V lost 6 bases and J lost 0 bases. This CDR3 comprises 15 residues. The germline gives CDR1 MNHEY, CDR2 SVGAGI. The CDR3 region has the DNA TGTGCCAGCAGGGGACAGGGGGCGAACACCGGGGAGCTGTTTTTT. Amino acid sequence: CASRGQGANTGELFF.

The chain has TRBV28 and TRBJ1-4; D is perhaps TRBD1 (6 bases). Trimming shortened V by 6 bases and J by 8 bases, and 16 bases separated the two germline ends. The V gene's germline CDR1 is MDHEN and CDR2 SYDVKM. The CDR3 has 14 amino acids. CDR3 nucleotide sequence: TGTGCCAGCAGCACTGACAGGACGGGGGAAAAACTGTTTTTT. Residues: CASSTDRTGEKLFF.

This rearrangement joins TRBV19 to TRBJ2-7; D is perhaps TRBD1 (6 bases). In germline, CDR1 is LNHDA, CDR2 SQIVND (reference sequence). V gave up 1 base and J gave up 1 base, with 11 bases separating them. CDR3 length: 15 residues. The CDR3 DNA is TGTGCCAGTAGTATAGGCAGGGGCCTTTCCTACGAGCAGTACTTC. Translated: CASSIGRGLSYEQYF.

The chain carries TRBV7-6 and TRBJ1-4; D gene unclear. V dropped 1 base and J dropped 3 bases, with 9 bases sitting between them. CDR1 is SGHVS, CDR2 FNYEAQ, per germline. CDR3 length equals 15 residues. The CDR3: CASSLGRAANEKLFF. The CDR3 coding sequence is TGTGCCAGCAGCTTAGGGCGGGCGGCTAATGAAAAACTGTTTTTT.

This clone was observed a handful of times. The rearrangement uses TRBV6-2 or TRBV6-3 and TRBJ2-2; 9 bases are shared with TRBD1. Germline-derived CDR1 and CDR2 are MNHEY and SVGEGT. This CDR3 contains 15 residues. V lost 6 bases to trimming and J lost 7 bases; unmatched junction nucleotides: 9. CDR3 residues: CASSPRTGVGGELFF. CDR3 nucleotides: TGTGCCAGCAGCCCCAGGACAGGGGTAGGCGGGGAGCTGTTTTTT.

This chain connects TRBV2 to TRBJ1-1, with 7 bases that match TRBD1. V shed 5 bases, J shed 5 bases, and the junction held 8 bases outside the gene matches. In germline, CDR1 is SNHLY, CDR2 FYNNEI. The CDR3 is 14 residues long. In nucleotides, the CDR3 is TGTGCCAGCAGTACCCAGGGGGTGGGGACTGAAGCTTTCTTT. This gives the protein CASSTQGVGTEAFF.

This sequence joins TRBV7-2 and TRBJ2-1, with 7 bases lining up with TRBD1. The CDR3 has 15 residues. Trimming at V came to 5 bases and at J to 5 bases, leaving 9 bases not matched to a gene. Germline CDR1 SGHTA, CDR2 FQGNSA. The CDR3 protein is CASSPGTARNNEQFF. The DNA of the CDR3 is TGTGCCAGCAGCCCCGGGACAGCAAGAAACAATGAGCAGTTCTTC.

The chain carries TRBV4-2 and TRBJ1-4; unclear D gene. V was pared by 4 bases and J by 7 bases, with 22 bases between. Germline V gene data show CDR1 as LGHNA and CDR2 as YNFKEQ. This CDR3 contains 17 residues. Here the CDR3 DNA reads TGTGCCAGCAGCCGCACTTCCGGACCTACCTCGGGTGAAAAACTGTTTTTT. Protein sequence: CASSRTSGPTSGEKLFF.

The chain links TRBV29-1 to TRBJ1-1, with no clear D. The CDR3 loop spans 11 amino acids. CDR1 is SQVTM and CDR2 is ANQGSEA in the germline V gene. V was pared by 4 bases and J by 4 bases, with 7 bases between. The CDR3 protein is CSVAQSTEAFF. The CDR3 coding sequence is TGCAGCGTTGCCCAAAGCACTGAAGCTTTCTTT.

This chain connects TRBV6-1 to TRBJ2-1; 11 bases agree with TRBD2. CDR1 and CDR2 (germline): MNHNS, SASEGT. V was clipped by 2 bases and J by 4 bases; unmatched bases: 1. The CDR3 has 15 residues. CDR3 protein: CASSELAGGYNEQFF. The CDR3 region has the DNA TGTGCCAGCAGTGAACTAGCGGGAGGATACAATGAGCAGTTCTTC.

The CDR3 sequence: CASSPSRFNYGYTF. The CDR3 DNA is TGTGCCAGCAGTCCAAGCAGGTTTAACTATGGCTACACCTTC. The chain recombines TRBV28 with TRBJ1-2; D gene uncertain. There are 14 residues in the CDR3. V was trimmed by 5 bases and J by 1 base, leaving 11 bases between them. The germline V gene encodes CDR1 MDHEN and CDR2 SYDVKM.

The rearrangement uses TRBV4-2 and TRBJ1-5; D not resolved. The CDR3 loop spans 16 amino acids. Trimming removed 0 bases from V and 4 bases from J, with 13 bases in between. Germline V gene lookup returns CDR1 LGHNA and CDR2 YNFKEQ. This CDR3 is CASSQDGRRKNQPQHF. The CDR3 nucleotides are TGTGCCAGCAGCCAAGATGGTCGGAGAAAAAATCAGCCCCAGCATTTT.

This sequence joins TRBV18 and TRBJ2-5, with TRBD1 matching over 7 bases. CDR3 length: 15 residues. In germline, CDR1 is KGHSH, CDR2 LQKENI. J was trimmed by 3 bases and V by 2 bases; bases with no gene match: 6. The CDR3 DNA reads as TGTGCCAGCTCACCAGGGGACAGCACTAAAGAGACCCAGTACTTC. Translation gives CASSPGDSTKETQYF.

This chain links TRBV18 with TRBJ1-3, with D hard to call. CDR1 and CDR2 (germline): KGHSH, LQKENI. The CDR3 extends over 12 amino acids. Trimming pared 2 bases from V and 1 base from J, leaving 0 bases between. For the CDR3, the DNA is TGTGCCAGCTCACCATCTGGAAACACCATATATTTT. Translating it yields CASSPSGNTIYF.

This rearrangement joins TRBV27 to TRBJ1-5; 7 bases fit TRBD1. Germline CDR1 and CDR2: MNHEY and SMNVEV (reference sequence). Trimming removed 4 bases from V and 3 bases from J; junction bases left unmatched: 12. CDR3 length: 17 amino acids. The DNA of the CDR3 is TGTGCCAGCAGTTCTGGACAGGCCCTCACCTTCAATCAGCCCCAGCATTTT. It codes for CASSSGQALTFNQPQHF.

The chain is built from TRBV19 and TRBJ2-7; D unresolved. Between the trimmed V and J ends, which lost 3 bases and 3 bases, there was a span of 15 bases. The CDR3 totals 15 residues. The germline gives CDR1 LNHDA, CDR2 SQIVND (reference sequence). The CDR3 region has the DNA TGTGCCAGTAGTATCCCCGGACCGCTACACTACGAGCAGTACTTC. This translates into CASSIPGPLHYEQYF.

V is TRBV30 and J is TRBJ1-2; TRBD1 matches at 7 bases. The CDR3 runs to 11 residues. The V and J ends lost 3 bases and 6 bases, in that order; junction bases with no gene match: 1. Germline V gene sequence: CDR1 GTSNPN, CDR2 SVGIG (reference sequence). Written as DNA, the CDR3 is TGTGCCTGGAGCGGGACAGATGGCTACACCTTC. Its protein is CAWSGTDGYTF.

The CDR3 DNA reads as TGTGCCAGCAGTTTAGCCGGGAGGAATGAGCAGTTCTTC. It encodes CASSLAGRNEQFF. The chain has TRBV12-3 or TRBV12-4 and TRBJ2-1; 7 bases align to TRBD2. V was pared by 0 bases and J by 7 bases, with 0 bases of the junction left unmatched. This CDR3 spans 13 amino acids.

Here the CDR3 DNA reads TGTGCCAGCAGCAAGCGGCGTGGGACAGGGGAACCGGGCTACGAGCAGTACTTC. Translation gives CASSKRRGTGEPGYEQYF. The rearrangement joins TRBV21-1 to TRBJ2-7; the table assigns TRBD1, which was not confirmed against the DNA. TRBV21-1 is a documented pseudogene. There are 18 residues in the CDR3.

The genes are TRBV7-3 and TRBJ1-1; D is undetermined. V was trimmed by 5 bases and J by 0 bases, leaving 4 bases between them. In germline, CDR1 is SGHTA, CDR2 FQGTGA. The CDR3 has 12 amino acids. CDR3 sequence (DNA): TGTGCCAGCAGCATGTTGAACACTGAAGCTTTCTTT. This sequence encodes CASSMLNTEAFF.

Note on this clone: The sample contains more than one DNA sequence encoding this CDR3. V usage is TRBV6-1 and J usage is TRBJ1-1; D is undetermined. This CDR3 has 13 amino acids. The V gene's germline CDR1 is MNHNS and CDR2 SASEGT. Between the trimmed V and J ends, which lost 2 bases and 1 base, there was a span of 5 bases. The CDR3 protein is CASSEKGNTEAFF. CDR3 sequence (DNA): TGTGCCAGCAGTGAAAAGGGGAACACTGAAGCTTTCTTT.

The chain couples TRBV24-1 to TRBJ2-2, with D possibly matching TRBD1 (7 bases). Trimming stripped 3 bases from V and 1 base from J, with 11 bases between. Germline V lookup: CDR1 KGHDR, CDR2 SFDVKD. This CDR3 comprises 16 residues. CDR3 sequence reads: CATSDLQGGNTGELFF. Written as DNA, the CDR3 is TGTGCCACCAGTGATCTCCAGGGGGGGAACACCGGGGAGCTGTTTTTT.

The chain's CDR3 is CASSSRTSSGNEQFF. The DNA of the CDR3 is TGTGCCAGCAGCTCCCGGACTAGCTCCGGCAATGAGCAGTTCTTC. V and J are TRBV11-1 and TRBJ2-1; 8 bases agree with TRBD2. The CDR3 runs 15 residues. Germline CDR1 is SGHAT and CDR2 is FQDESV (reference sequence). V trimming: 4 bases; J trimming: 6 bases; junction bases outside the gene matches: 8.

In DNA, the CDR3 is TGTGCCAGCAGCCTATCGGGAGTCAGAGAGACCCAGTACTTC. Its protein product is CASSLSGVRETQYF. The J gene is TRBJ2-5, the V gene TRBV2; possible D gene TRBD2, 6 bases. Looked up from germline, CDR1 is SNHLY and CDR2 is FYNNEI. With 6 bases removed from V and 4 bases from J, the gap between germline ends came to 15 bases. CDR3 length: 14 amino acids.

This clone is medium-sized by share. The V gene is TRBV7-8, the J gene TRBJ2-3, with 10 bases fitting TRBD2. The trim removed 0 bases at V and 2 bases at J, leaving 5 bases unmatched. The CDR3 consists of 17 residues. CDR1 and CDR2 (germline): SGHVS, FQNEAQ. The CDR3 bases are TGTGCCAGCAGCTTAGCGCGGACTAGCGGTCCCACAGATACGCAGTATTTT. Encoded protein: CASSLARTSGPTDTQYF.

CDR3 DNA sequence: TGTGCCAGCAGCCGTACGGCCCGACTAGCGGGACAAACAGATACGCAGTATTTT. Its translation: CASSRTARLAGQTDTQYF. The rearrangement uses TRBV7-2 and TRBJ2-3; TRBD2 aligns across 11 bases. The germline gives CDR1 SGHTA, CDR2 FQGNSA. There are 18 residues in the CDR3. The V and J ends lost 5 bases and 3 bases, in that order; junction bases with no gene match: 13.

This chain links TRBV19 with TRBJ2-2, with D unresolved. Germline CDR1 is LNHDA and CDR2 is SQIVND (reference sequence). CDR3 size: 14 residues. Trimming left V 5 bases short and J 2 bases short, with 9 bases between. CDR3 nucleotide sequence: TGTGCCAGTAGTGGCCAGACTAACACCGGGGAGCTGTTTTTT. As protein: CASSGQTNTGELFF.

The V and J genes are TRBV25-1 and TRBJ1-6; no firm D call. The germline CDR1 and CDR2 sequences are MGHDK and SYGVNS. Trimming stripped 2 bases from V and 10 bases from J, with 9 bases between. CDR3 length: 13 amino acids. For the CDR3, the DNA is TGTGCCAGCAGTGAAGTTTATGGGTCACCCCTCCACTTT. Its translation: CASSEVYGSPLHF.